The entry that follows covers one TCR beta chain sequence. TCRdb re-called the 5' RACE reads; every CDR3 protein appears as one record, without DNA. This listing includes more than 300,000 distinct CDR3 sequences. This entry belongs to a study of monozygotic twins with inflammatory bowel disease. The germline CDR1 and CDR2 sequences are SGHDT and YYEEEE. The CDR3 is 19 amino acids. This rearrangement joins TRBV5-6 to TRBJ2-5. The clonotype was recovered from a human donor with ulcerative colitis or Crohn's disease, or a healthy co-twin of an affected twin (not recorded which). Sequences were obtained from blood. CDR3 sequence: CASSLGFKHPKAYQETQYF.